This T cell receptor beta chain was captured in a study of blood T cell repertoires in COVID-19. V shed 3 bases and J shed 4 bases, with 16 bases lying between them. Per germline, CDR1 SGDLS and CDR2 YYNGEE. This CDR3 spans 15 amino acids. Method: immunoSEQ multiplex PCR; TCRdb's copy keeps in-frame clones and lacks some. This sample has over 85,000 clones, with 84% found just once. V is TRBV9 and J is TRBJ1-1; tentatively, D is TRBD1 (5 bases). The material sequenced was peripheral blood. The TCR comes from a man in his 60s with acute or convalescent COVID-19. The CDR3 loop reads CASSAREDSPTEAFF. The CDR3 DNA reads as TGTGCCAGCAGCGCCCGAGAAGACAGCCCCACTGAAGCTTTCTTT.